These 26 T cell receptor beta chains originate from one sample sequenced in a study of T cell clonality in common variable immunodeficiency. Method: immunoSEQ multiplex PCR; TCRdb's copy keeps in-frame clones and lacks some. Observed in the sample are 60,000 to 75,000 clones, none of them singletons. Sequencing was performed on peripheral blood mononuclear cells. The receptor source for this set is a person between 18 and 75 years old in good health.

This clone was seen at least ten times. Read data end 3 residues before the CDR3 end; the end is taken from the germline J gene. V gene TRBV12-3 or TRBV12-4 combines with J gene TRBJ2-1, with 9 bases lining up with TRBD1. V dropped 4 bases and J dropped 3; count of bases not matched to a gene: 7. This CDR3 region has 16 residues. CDR3 bases read: TGTGCCAGCAGTTCAGACCGGGACAGGGACTACAATGAG. Protein product: CASSSDRDRDYNE. The entire CDR3 is CASSSDRDRDYNEQFF.

At least ten counts were recorded for this clone. With the read ending 3 residues before the CDR3 end, the germline J gene is used to fill in that end. This specimen includes other DNA sequences encoding the same CDR3. The V and J genes are TRBV18 and TRBJ2-5; maybe TRBD1 (5 bases). The CDR3 extends over 12 amino acids. The germline V gene encodes CDR1 KGHSH and CDR2 LQKENI. The V end was cut by 4 bases, the J end by 3 bases, with 6 bases between. CDR3 bases read: TGTGCCAGCTCACAGACAGAAGAGACC. Its protein is CASSQTEET. The complete CDR3 protein is CASSQTEETQYF.

This clone showed up many times. Read coverage stops 3 residues before the CDR3 terminus; the germline J gene supplies the remainder. The rearrangement links TRBV7-9 to TRBJ2-3, with unresolved D. Germline assignment: CDR1 SEHNR and CDR2 FQNEAQ (reference sequence). V lost 3 bases to trimming and J lost 3 bases, with 13 bases between them. The CDR3 extends over 15 amino acids. The sequenced part of the CDR3 DNA is TGTGCCAGCAGCTTTAGTGGCACTACGACAGATACG. Translation gives CASSFSGTTTDT. The full CDR3 reads CASSFSGTTTDTQYF. Full variable domain (outside the CDR3, taken from reference TRBV7-9 and TRBJ2-3): DTGVSQNPRHKITKRGQNVTFRCDPISEHNRLYWYRQTLGQGPEFLTYFQNEAQLEKSRLLSDRFSAERPKGSFSTLEIQRTEQGDSAMYLCASSFSGTTTDTQYFGPGTRLTVL.

Comment on this clone: The read terminates 3 residues ahead of where the CDR3 ends, so the germline J gene completes it. This chain joins TRBV7-9 and TRBJ2-7; tentatively, D is TRBD2 (5 bases). The CDR3 sequence is 14 residues long. V was clipped by 4 bases and J by 6 bases, with 16 bases between them. Germline-derived CDR1 and CDR2 are SEHNR and FQNEAQ (reference sequence). CDR3 bases read: TGTGCCAGCAGCTCAGTTGGACTGCCCGGCGAG. It encodes CASSSVGLPGE. The CDR3, in full, reads CASSSVGLPGEQYF.

This clone was observed a few times. Compared with germline, one end of the junction differs, possibly owing to a read error. The read falls 3 residues short of the CDR3 end, and the missing part is taken from the germline J gene. The V call is TRBV5-1, the J call TRBJ2-2; 11 bases align to TRBD2. CDR3 length equals 17 residues. CDR1 SGHRS and CDR2 YFSETQ come from the germline V gene. The DNA read from the CDR3 is TGCGCCAGCAGTCTTAGCGGGAGGGCCCCGAATACCGGGGAG. Translating gives CASSLSGRAPNTGE. The entire CDR3 reads CASSLSGRAPNTGELFF.

There are many counts of this clone. Coverage ceases 3 residues before the CDR3 finishes, and the germline J gene fills in the end. The chain employs TRBV5-6 and TRBJ2-1; weak D call: TRBD1 (6 bases). CDR1 and CDR2 (germline): SGHDT, YYEEEE. Trimming took off 4 bases at V and 6 bases at J, with 17 bases between the two ends. The CDR3 is made up of 15 amino acids. The CDR3 protein is CASSGTGFHFNEQFF. CDR3 bases read: TGTGCCAGCAGCGGAACAGGGTTTCATTTCAATGAG.

This clone was seen a few times. With the read ending 3 residues before the CDR3 end, the germline J gene is used to fill in that end. The chain employs TRBV20-1 and TRBJ2-7; 7 nucleotides match TRBD1. CDR3 length: 14 residues. Trimming cost V 1 base and J 1 base; bases outside gene matches: 4. Per the germline V gene, CDR1 is DFQATT and CDR2 is SNEGSKA (reference sequence). The sequenced part of the CDR3 DNA is TGCAGTGCTAGAGGAGAACAGGGGTCCTACGAG. Translated, it gives CSARGEQGSYE. The entire CDR3 protein reads CSARGEQGSYEQYF.

About this clone: The missing CDR3 end, 3 residues past where the read stops, is filled in from the germline J gene. The chain employs TRBV11-2 and TRBJ2-7; D remains unclear. Trimming removed 3 bases from V and 1 base from J, with 7 bases in between. The CDR3 has 13 residues. The germline V gene encodes CDR1 SGHAT and CDR2 FQNNGV. The CDR3 reads CASSFGLSYEQYF. CDR3 DNA (partial): TGTGCCAGCAGCTTCGGTTTGTCCTACGAG.

This clone was found many times. The CDR3 end is not reached by the read, which stops 3 residues before it; the germline J gene fills it in. The chain is built from TRBV20-1 and TRBJ1-2, with 8 bases aligning to TRBD1. The CDR3 covers 14 residues. With 4 bases clipped from V and 7 bases from J, the junction kept 11 bases outside the gene matches. Looked up from germline, CDR1 is DFQATT and CDR2 is SNEGSKA (reference sequence). The CDR3 spells CSAKTGGDSGGYTF. Incomplete CDR3 DNA: TGCAGTGCTAAAACAGGGGGGGATTCGGGTGGC.

This clone was observed at least ten times. From the germline J gene comes the end of the CDR3, since the read stops 3 residues before it. V is TRBV28 and J is TRBJ1-2, with a possible D match to TRBD1 (6 bases). The CDR3 is 16 residues long. The ends were cut back, 6 bases at V and 0 bases at J, with 17 bases in the middle. The germline V gene has CDR1 MDHEN and CDR2 SYDVKM. The CDR3 DNA, read in part, is TGTGCCAGCAGCCTAACCCGGACAGCCACTAACTATGGC. It yields the protein CASSLTRTATNYG. Given in full, the CDR3 is CASSLTRTATNYGYTF.

This clone was observed many times. The observed sequence ends 3 residues before the CDR3 terminus, with the missing tail filled in from the germline J gene. The chain has TRBV4-1 and TRBJ2-2; TRBD2 aligns across 13 bases. CDR1 and CDR2 from the germline V gene are MGHRA and YSYEKL. This CDR3 is 13 amino acids long. The V segment lost 10 bases and the J segment 6 bases; nucleotides outside the gene matches: 2. The covered CDR3 bases are TGCGCCACCGGACTAGCGGGAGCCGGGGAG. This codes for CATGLAGAGE. The CDR3 reads in full as CATGLAGAGELFF.

This clone has a count of ten or more. The read ends 3 residues before the CDR3 terminus; that terminus is restored from the germline J gene. The V call is TRBV7-6, the J call TRBJ1-1, with TRBD1 matching 9 bases. The germline gives CDR1 SGHVS, CDR2 FNYEAQ. With V trimmed by 5 bases and J by 0 bases, 4 bases remained unmatched. This CDR3 spans 15 amino acids. The CDR3 region is CASSAGQGLNTEAFF. The CDR3 bases that were read are TGTGCCAGCAGCGCAGGACAGGGGCTGAACACTGAA.

The table lists this clone with many counts. Read coverage stops 3 residues before the CDR3 terminus; the germline J gene supplies the remainder. V gene TRBV28 combines with J gene TRBJ2-2; 8 nucleotides line up with TRBD1. Per germline, CDR1 MDHEN and CDR2 SYDVKM. J was trimmed by 5 bases and V by 3 bases; bases with no gene match: 8. This CDR3 spans 16 amino acids. CDR3 region: CASSFWTGPGTGELFF. CDR3 bases read: TGTGCCAGCAGTTTTTGGACAGGGCCGGGGACCGGGGAG.

This clone was seen many times. CDR3 DNA, as far as it was read: TGTGCCAGCAGCCAAGCGGCGGGGTCCACCGGGGAG. Its protein is CASSQAAGSTGE. In full, the CDR3 reads CASSQAAGSTGELFF. This sequence joins TRBV4-2 and TRBJ2-2; a weak D match, TRBD2 (6 bases). The CDR3 end falls 3 residues outside the read, so it is completed with the germline J gene. The V end lost 1 base, the J end lost 4 bases, and 10 bases lay between the germline ends. Germline CDR1 LGHNA, CDR2 YNFKEQ. This CDR3 region has 15 residues.

This clone was seen at least ten times. The sequenced fragment ends 3 residues before the CDR3 boundary, so the rest is inferred from the germline J gene. V usage is TRBV19 and J usage is TRBJ1-2; 7 nucleotides agree with TRBD1. There are 13 residues in the CDR3. With V trimmed by 4 bases and J by 3 bases, 2 bases remained unmatched. Germline CDR1 reads LNHDA; CDR2 reads SQIVND (reference sequence). CDR3: CASSTQGDYGYTF. The DNA read from the CDR3 is TGTGCCAGTAGTACGCAGGGGGACTATGGC.

This clone was counted many times. Germline and junction disagree at one end, which may indicate a read error. The CDR3 goes on 3 residues after the read ends, and that part is filled in from the germline J gene. V gene TRBV4-2 combines with J gene TRBJ2-2; 9 bases align to TRBD1. Germline CDR1 reads LGHNA; CDR2 reads YNFKEQ. The CDR3 totals 18 residues. The CDR3 DNA, read in part, is TGCGCCAGCAGCCAATCGCTACAGGGGGCCGGCTACACCGGGGAG. It codes for CASSQSLQGAGYTGE. The CDR3 in its entirety is CASSQSLQGAGYTGELFF.

This clone was seen repeatedly, ten times or more. From the germline J gene comes the end of the CDR3, since the read stops 3 residues before it. The chain recombines TRBV5-1 with TRBJ1-2; a weak D match, TRBD1 (5 bases). V lost 2 bases to trimming and J lost 0 bases, with 20 bases between them. The germline V gene encodes CDR1 SGHRS and CDR2 YFSETQ. The CDR3 is 18 amino acids. The CDR3 reads CASSFRGSFYSANYGYTF. The CDR3 bases that were read are TGCGCCAGCAGCTTTAGGGGCAGCTTCTACTCGGCTAACTATGGC.

Ten or more counts support this clone. The read finishes 3 residues shy of the CDR3 end, and the germline J gene is used to complete it. The genes are TRBV10-3 and TRBJ2-7; 10 nucleotides agree with TRBD2. J lost 5 bases, V lost 3 bases, and 4 bases had no gene match. This CDR3 contains 14 residues. Germline CDR1 and CDR2: ENHRY and SYGVKD. The CDR3 sequence: CAISENLAGDEQYF. The sequenced part of the CDR3 DNA is TGTGCCATCAGTGAAAATCTAGCGGGAGACGAG.

A few counts support this clone. The read ends 3 residues early relative to the CDR3; the germline J gene fills the gap. The chain combines TRBV20-1 with TRBJ2-7; D ambiguous. Germline-derived CDR1 and CDR2 are DFQATT and SNEGSKA (reference sequence). Trimming took 5 bases from V and 6 from J, leaving 17 bases between them. The CDR3 runs 13 residues. CDR3 DNA (partial): TGCAGTGCTCGCAAACAGAATGCACTCGAG. Translation: CSARKQNALE. The entire CDR3 protein reads CSARKQNALEQYF.

This clone was seen at least ten times. Read data end 3 residues before the CDR3 end; the end is taken from the germline J gene. The chain links TRBV2 to TRBJ2-3; D possibly corresponds to TRBD2 (6 bases). In germline, CDR1 is SNHLY, CDR2 FYNNEI. This CDR3 is built from 14 residues. Trimming took off 4 bases at V and 1 base at J, with 9 bases between the two ends. Here the CDR3 reads CASSGGIGTDTQYF. CDR3 DNA (partial): TGTGCCAGCAGTGGCGGGATAGGCACAGATACG.

The table lists this clone with many counts. The read is 3 residues too short to cover the CDR3 end, so that end is filled in from the germline J gene. This chain joins TRBV5-1 and TRBJ2-3; 8 nucleotides agree with TRBD2. The CDR3 spans 16 residues. Germline V gives CDR1 SGHRS, CDR2 YFSETQ. J lost 0 bases, V lost 2 bases, and 5 bases had no gene match. This chain's CDR3 is CASSFRLATSTDTQYF. The DNA read from the CDR3 is TGCGCCAGCAGCTTCCGACTAGCGACTAGCACAGATACG.

This clone was counted at least ten times. From the germline J gene comes the end of the CDR3, since the read stops 3 residues before it. The chain uses TRBV5-1 and TRBJ2-5; D possibly corresponds to TRBD1 (6 bases). Germline V gives CDR1 SGHRS, CDR2 YFSETQ. The CDR3 totals 15 residues. V lost 0 bases to trimming and J lost 1 base, with 10 bases between them. CDR3: CASSLVVGAQETQYF. The DNA read from the CDR3 is TGCGCCAGCAGCTTGGTCGTGGGGGCCCAAGAGACC. Using reference TRBV5-1 and TRBJ2-5 for the parts outside the CDR3, the full variable domain is KAGVTQTPRYLIKTRGQQVTLSCSPISGHRSVSWYQQTPGQGLQFLFEYFSETQRNKGNFPGRFSGRQFSNSRSEMNVSTLELGDSALYLCASSLVVGAQETQYFGPGTRLLVL.

This clone was observed many times. The read finishes 3 residues shy of the CDR3 end, and the germline J gene is used to complete it. The chain couples TRBV10-3 to TRBJ2-7; maybe TRBD2 (6 bases). CDR1 is ENHRY and CDR2 is SYGVKD in the germline V gene. The CDR3 is 15 amino acids. V was pared by 6 bases and J by 1 base, with 16 bases between. The CDR3 loop is CAISLGIAASYEQYF. The sequenced CDR3 bases are TGTGCCATCAGCCTTGGAATAGCGGCATCCTACGAG.

This clone was found many times. The CDR3 extends 3 residues past the end of the read, so its final part is completed from the germline J gene. V is TRBV7-8 and J is TRBJ1-1, with D hard to call. CDR3 length: 13 amino acids. Per the germline V gene, CDR1 is SGHVS and CDR2 is FQNEAQ. With 5 bases removed from V and 2 bases from J, the gap between germline ends came to 9 bases. The CDR3 bases that were read are TGTGCCAGCAGCCCAACAACAAACACTGAA. Its protein is CASSPTTNTE. In full, the CDR3 is CASSPTTNTEAFF.

This clone was counted ten times or more. At one boundary the junction diverges from the germline segment, which might be a read error. The CDR3 is cut off 3 residues early in the read; its end comes from the germline J gene. The genes are TRBV7-6 and TRBJ2-2; D possibly corresponds to TRBD1 (6 bases). CDR3 length equals 16 residues. The germline CDR1 and CDR2 sequences are SGHVS and FNYEAQ. The CDR3 bases that were read are TGTGCCGGCAGCTTAGGGGCGCAGGGGTACACCGGGGAG. It yields the protein CAGSLGAQGYTGE. The entire CDR3 is CAGSLGAQGYTGELFF.

This clone showed up many times. The DNA read from the CDR3 is TGTGCCAGTAGCAACACTAGGACAGGGGGACGGTATGGC. The encoded protein is CASSNTRTGGRYG. The full CDR3 reads CASSNTRTGGRYGYTF. V and J are TRBV19 and TRBJ1-2; 10 nucleotides line up with TRBD1. The missing CDR3 end, 3 residues past where the read stops, is filled in from the germline J gene. This CDR3 spans 16 amino acids. The V gene's germline CDR1 is LNHDA and CDR2 SQIVND (reference sequence). Unmatched junction bases numbered 12, after V lost 6 bases and J lost 5 bases.